Listed below are T cell receptor beta chains from one sample, sequenced in a study of cytomegalovirus exposure and HLA in healthy donors. Here immunoSEQ multiplex PCR was the method, and the copy in TCRdb shows in-frame clones only, minus some. Counted here are 90,000 to 120,000 clones, around two thirds occurring once; the ten biggest clones make up around 4%. The sample comprised PBMCs. Receptor source: a man aged 25-45 years in good health and CMV-seropositive. CDR3s include the opening cysteine and the closing phenylalanine or tryptophan. A D gene is named only where the DNA matches it firmly. The size of a clone is reported for some rows only, either as once, few or many, or as a class for expanded clones.

J: TRBJ2-7
length: 16
V: TRBV10-1
size: NA
D: TRBD1
DNA: TGCGCCAGCAGCCCAGGAACAGGGGGTTGGTACTACGAGCAGTACTTC
CDR3: CASSPGTGGWYYEQYF

J: TRBJ1-5
length: 15
V: TRBV7-9
size: NA
D: TRBD1
DNA: TGTGCCAGCAGCTTCGGGACAGGGGGTGGTCAGCCCCAGCATTTT
CDR3: CASSFGTGGGQPQHF

J: TRBJ2-5
length: 15
V: TRBV5-1
size: NA
D: NA
DNA: TGCGCCAGCAGTATCCTACCACGAGAAGAAGAGACCCAGTACTTC
CDR3: CASSILPREEETQYF

J: TRBJ1-2
length: 15
V: TRBV6-5
size: NA
D: NA
DNA: TGTGCCAGCACCGAGAGGGGGGGAAAGGGGTATGGCTACACCTTC
CDR3: CASTERGGKGYGYTF

J: TRBJ2-1
length: 13
V: TRBV6-4
size: NA
D: NA
DNA: TGTGCCAGCAGTGAACAGATTTACAATGAGCAGTTCTTC
CDR3: CASSEQIYNEQFF

J: TRBJ2-3
length: 19
V: TRBV9
size: NA
D: NA
DNA: TGTGCCAGCAGCGTATACCCCCTGGGCATAATTGCTAGCACAGATACGCAGTATTTT
CDR3: CASSVYPLGIIASTDTQYF

J: TRBJ2-5
length: 15
V: TRBV9
size: NA
D: TRBD1
DNA: TGTGCCAGCAGCCCCGGGACAGGGGGAGGAGAGACCCAGTACTTC
CDR3: CASSPGTGGGETQYF

J: TRBJ1-1
length: 13
V: TRBV2
size: NA
D: TRBD1
DNA: TGTGCCAGCAGGGGACAGCCGAACACTGAAGCTTTCTTT
CDR3: CASRGQPNTEAFF

J: TRBJ2-2
length: 16
V: TRBV4-1
size: NA
D: TRBD2
DNA: TGCGCCAGCAGCTGGGGACTAGCGGGGGGGCTCGGGGAGCTGTTTTTT
CDR3: CASSWGLAGGLGELFF

J: TRBJ2-7
length: 11
V: TRBV29-1
size: NA
D: TRBD1
DNA: TGCAGCGTCCAGACAGGGGACGAGCAGTACTTC
CDR3: CSVQTGDEQYF

J: TRBJ2-5
length: 15
V: TRBV5-4
size: NA
D: NA
DNA: TGTGCCAGCAGCTTGGGAAGCGTGGATAGGGAGACCCAGTACTTC
CDR3: CASSLGSVDRETQYF

J: TRBJ2-7
length: 13
V: TRBV7-9
size: NA
D: NA
DNA: TGTGCCAGCGAGCTTTGGAGGAGCTACGAGCAGTACTTC
CDR3: CASELWRSYEQYF

J: TRBJ1-3
length: 15
V: TRBV7-9
size: few
D: TRBD1
DNA: TGTGCCAGCAGCTCCGGACAGGGCCCTGGAAACACCATATATTTT
CDR3: CASSSGQGPGNTIYF

J: TRBJ2-7
length: 11
V: TRBV2
size: few
D: NA
DNA: TGCGCCAGGAGTGCCGCCTACGAGCAGTACTTC
CDR3: CARSAAYEQYF

J: TRBJ1-1
length: 14
V: TRBV6-5
size: NA
D: NA
DNA: TGTGCCAGCAGTGTAAGTCAGTTGAACACTGAAGCTTTCTTT
CDR3: CASSVSQLNTEAFF

J: TRBJ2-7
length: 16
V: TRBV23-1
size: NA
D: NA
DNA: TGCGCCAGCAGCCGCGCCCAGGACAGACCGACGGGGGAGCAGTACTTC
CDR3: CASSRAQDRPTGEQYF

J: TRBJ1-2
length: 14
V: TRBV9
size: NA
D: NA
DNA: TGTGCCAGCAGCGTAGACCAGGCGAACTATGGCTACACCTTC
CDR3: CASSVDQANYGYTF

J: TRBJ2-7
length: 15
V: TRBV6-5
size: NA
D: TRBD2
DNA: TGTGCCAGCAGTTACGGCGGGGGGGCAACCTACGAGCAGTACTTC
CDR3: CASSYGGGATYEQYF

J: TRBJ1-2
length: 14
V: TRBV7-9
size: NA
D: TRBD1
DNA: TGTTCCAGCAGCTTGGGCTCGACAGGGGATGGCTACACCTTC
CDR3: CSSSLGSTGDGYTF

J: TRBJ1-5
length: 14
V: TRBV2
size: NA
D: TRBD1
DNA: TGTGCCAGCAACTACAGGGGAGGCAATCAGCCCCAGCATTTT
CDR3: CASNYRGGNQPQHF

J: TRBJ2-1
length: 13
V: TRBV14
size: NA
D: NA
DNA: TGTGCCAGCAGCCCCACCGGGGTGAATGAGCAGTTCTTC
CDR3: CASSPTGVNEQFF

J: TRBJ1-1
length: 14
V: TRBV7-2
size: NA
D: NA
DNA: TGTGCCAGCAGTCTAAGGGCGGGGTTCGGCTGGGCTTTCTTT
CDR3: CASSLRAGFGWAFF

J: TRBJ2-5
length: 13
V: TRBV7-9
size: NA
D: NA
DNA: TGTGCCAGCAGCTTATCGGACCAAGAGACCCAGTACTTC
CDR3: CASSLSDQETQYF

J: TRBJ1-2
length: 15
V: TRBV29-1
size: NA
D: TRBD1
DNA: TGCAGCGTTGCCCAGGGGGCCTCAGCTAACTATGGCTACACCTTC
CDR3: CSVAQGASANYGYTF

J: TRBJ2-7
length: 14
V: TRBV19
size: NA
D: TRBD1
DNA: TGTGCCAGTAGTATTGGGACAGGGCTCTACGAGCAGTACTTC
CDR3: CASSIGTGLYEQYF

J: TRBJ1-1
length: 13
V: TRBV6-6
size: few
D: NA
DNA: TGTGCCAGCAGCGTGTCGGGGAGGACTGAAGCTTTCTTT
CDR3: CASSVSGRTEAFF

J: TRBJ1-2
length: 15
V: TRBV5-5
size: NA
D: NA
DNA: TGTGCCAGCAGCTTGGCCCCCGGACAGCTTTATGGCTACACCTTC
CDR3: CASSLAPGQLYGYTF

J: TRBJ2-2
length: 15
V: TRBV11-3
size: NA
D: TRBD1
DNA: TGTGCCAGCAGCCCGCGGGGCAGGGGGCTCGGGGAGCTGTTTTTT
CDR3: CASSPRGRGLGELFF

J: TRBJ2-3
length: 15
V: TRBV5-1
size: NA
D: TRBD1
DNA: TGCGCCAGCAGCTGGACAGGGTCGGAAGCAGATACGCAGTATTTT
CDR3: CASSWTGSEADTQYF

J: TRBJ2-3
length: 14
V: TRBV5-8
size: NA
D: NA
DNA: TGTGCCAGCAGTTCCTCTAGCGTCTCAGATACGCAGTATTTT
CDR3: CASSSSSVSDTQYF

J: TRBJ2-1
length: 15
V: TRBV7-2
size: few
D: TRBD2
DNA: TGTGCCAGCAGCTTATCGGGCGGGGGGTACAATGAGCAGTTCTTC
CDR3: CASSLSGGGYNEQFF

J: TRBJ2-1
length: 15
V: TRBV5-1
size: NA
D: TRBD2
DNA: TGCGCCAGCAGCCCAGGGACTAGCGGGGGGGCGAAGCAGTTCTTC
CDR3: CASSPGTSGGAKQFF

J: TRBJ1-2
length: 13
V: TRBV27
size: NA
D: NA
DNA: TGTGCCAGCAGTTTATCCGAGAACTATGGCTACACCTTC
CDR3: CASSLSENYGYTF

J: TRBJ2-2
length: 14
V: TRBV18
size: NA
D: NA
DNA: TGTGCCAGCTCACGCATACAGGGAACCGGGGAGCTGTTTTTT
CDR3: CASSRIQGTGELFF

J: TRBJ2-5
length: 15
V: TRBV7-3
size: NA
D: TRBD2
DNA: TGTGCCAGCAGCGTTGGACTAGCGGGGGAAGAGACCCAGTACTTC
CDR3: CASSVGLAGEETQYF

J: TRBJ1-1
length: 14
V: TRBV27
size: NA
D: NA
DNA: TGTGCCAGCAGTAAAGGGGGTGGGAACACTGAAGCTTTCTTT
CDR3: CASSKGGGNTEAFF

J: TRBJ2-1
length: 17
V: TRBV18
size: NA
D: TRBD2
DNA: TGTGCCAGCTCACCCATAAGACTAGCGGGGGGGCACAATGAGCAGTTCTTC
CDR3: CASSPIRLAGGHNEQFF

J: TRBJ1-2
length: 13
V: TRBV10-1
size: NA
D: NA
DNA: TGCGCCAGCCGTCCTCGGGAGTTAAAGGGCTACACCTTC
CDR3: CASRPRELKGYTF

J: TRBJ2-7
length: 11
V: TRBV19
size: NA
D: TRBD1
DNA: TGTGCCAGTAGACAGGGGGACGAGCAGTACTTC
CDR3: CASRQGDEQYF

J: TRBJ1-1
length: 13
V: TRBV5-1
size: NA
D: NA
DNA: TGCGCCAGCAGCAGACAGGTCCAAAGCGAAGCTTTCTTT
CDR3: CASSRQVQSEAFF

J: TRBJ1-2
length: 14
V: TRBV10-1
size: NA
D: TRBD1
DNA: TGCGCCAGCAGTGGACAGGGGGCTAACTATGGCTACACCTTC
CDR3: CASSGQGANYGYTF

J: TRBJ2-1
length: 16
V: TRBV7-9
size: NA
D: NA
DNA: TGTGCCAGCAGCCCCCCTTTGAGGAGCTCCTACAATGAGCAGTTCTTC
CDR3: CASSPPLRSSYNEQFF

J: TRBJ2-7
length: 16
V: TRBV4-2
size: NA
D: TRBD2
DNA: TGTGCCAGCAGCCAAGATCGGTCATCTAGCGGGGGGTCCCAGTACTTC
CDR3: CASSQDRSSSGGSQYF